These 10 T cell receptor beta chains originate from one sample sequenced in a study of cytomegalovirus exposure and HLA in healthy donors. Primers for the PCR totalled 60 Vbeta and 13 Jbeta. The method was immunoSEQ multiplex PCR; TCRdb's version includes in-frame clones alone and lacks a portion of them. The repertoire includes 33,000 or so clones, roughly three quarters of them detected once, and 8.4% sits in the top ten. Sequencing input: PBMCs. These receptors were collected from a woman aged 25 to 45 in good health and CMV-seropositive.

The V call is TRBV2, the J call TRBJ1-3; D unresolved. V gave up 8 bases and J gave up 0 bases, with 11 bases separating them. Per germline, CDR1 SNHLY and CDR2 FYNNEI. The CDR3 is made up of 14 amino acids. The CDR3 DNA reads as TGTGCCAGCGGTCCCCCTAACTCTGGAAACACCATATATTTT. Translated, it gives CASGPPNSGNTIYF.

The chain uses TRBV7-3 and TRBJ2-3; no definite D call. The CDR3 is 13 amino acids. Trimming shortened V by 2 bases and J by 3 bases, and 6 bases separated the two germline ends. In germline, CDR1 is SGHTA, CDR2 FQGTGA. This CDR3 reads CASSLVVTDTQYF. The CDR3 region has the DNA TGTGCCAGCAGCTTAGTAGTTACAGATACGCAGTATTTT.

The rearrangement links TRBV9 to TRBJ2-5; 8 positions match TRBD2. Germline values: CDR1 SGDLS, CDR2 YYNGEE. This CDR3 spans 15 amino acids. Trimming at V came to 0 bases and at J to 5 bases, leaving 6 bases not matched to a gene. The CDR3, as DNA: TGTGCCAGCAGCGTAGGGCTAGCGGGCGGCGAGACCCAGTACTTC. Translating gives CASSVGLAGGETQYF.

A few counts support this clone. V is TRBV7-9 and J is TRBJ1-3; D not resolved. The CDR3 loop spans 11 amino acids. The germline V gene encodes CDR1 SEHNR and CDR2 FQNEAQ (reference sequence). The V gene lost 1 base and the J gene lost 9 bases, with 4 bases spanning the gap. The CDR3 nucleotides are TGTGCCAGCAGCTTAGGGCCCACCATATATTTT. Amino acid sequence: CASSLGPTIYF.

V usage is TRBV28 and J usage is TRBJ2-2; 10 bases align to TRBD1. The CDR3 sequence is 15 residues long. J was trimmed by 7 bases and V by 3 bases; bases with no gene match: 5. Germline V gives CDR1 MDHEN, CDR2 SYDVKM. CDR3 bases: TGTGCCAGCAGTTTTGGGGACAGGGGCTTCGGGGAGCTGTTTTTT. Translated, it gives CASSFGDRGFGELFF. Variable domain in full (rest from reference TRBV28 and TRBJ2-2): DVKVTQSSRYLVKRTGEKVFLECVQDMDHENMFWYRQDPGLGLRLIYFSYDVKMKEKGDIPEGYSVSREKKERFSLILESASTNQTSMYLCASSFGDRGFGELFFGEGSRLTVL.

A remark on this clone: A junction end diverges from the germline sequence, so it may reflect a read error. This chain connects TRBV19 to TRBJ2-2, with a tentative D call TRBD2 (6 bases). Germline lookup yields CDR1 LNHDA and CDR2 SQIVND (reference sequence). CDR3 length: 16 amino acids. CDR3 loop: CASSTAGTANAGELFF. The DNA of the CDR3 is TGTGCCAGTAGTACAGCCGGGACTGCGAACGCCGGGGAGCTGTTTTTT.

This clone was detected once. The chain has TRBV14 and TRBJ2-5, with TRBD2 identical over 13 bases. J gave up 2 bases and V 3 bases, and 9 bases lay outside the gene matches. This CDR3 has 18 amino acids. Germline CDR1 SGHDN, CDR2 FVKESK. CDR3 protein: CASSHAWKTSGGQETQYF. CDR3 nucleotides: TGTGCCAGCAGCCACGCCTGGAAGACTAGCGGGGGGCAAGAGACCCAGTACTTC.

The chain combines TRBV25-1 with TRBJ2-7, with D perhaps matching TRBD1 (5 bases). The CDR3 spans 14 residues. Trimming cost V 8 bases and J 3 bases, with 17 bases left between them. Germline CDR1 MGHDK, CDR2 SYGVNS. The CDR3 spells CASGVQGSHYEQYF. The CDR3 DNA follows: TGTGCCAGCGGGGTTCAGGGATCTCACTACGAGCAGTACTTC.

The chain combines TRBV13 with TRBJ2-2; the D gene is possibly TRBD1 (5 bases). This CDR3 comprises 14 residues. Germline V lookup: CDR1 PRHDT, CDR2 FYEKMQ (reference sequence). The V end was cut by 1 base, the J end by 6 bases, with 9 bases between. The CDR3 sequence: CASSLDRIAGELFF. The CDR3 bases are TGTGCCAGCAGCTTAGACAGGATAGCCGGGGAGCTGTTTTTT.

The chain couples TRBV18 to TRBJ1-3, with unresolved D. V lost 2 bases and J 4 bases, leaving 9 bases between the germline ends. CDR1 and CDR2 (germline): KGHSH, LQKENI. CDR3 length equals 14 residues. The CDR3 is CASSPVEKGNTIYF. The CDR3 DNA sequence: TGTGCCAGCTCACCAGTCGAGAAGGGAAACACCATATATTTT.